This T cell receptor (beta chain) was captured by sequencing in a study of blood T cell repertoires in COVID-19. Overall study context: Acute-phase and convalescent COVID-19 samples originated in the United States, Italy and Spain. PBMCs, B-cell-depleted T cells, or T cells were the source of the cDNA or gDNA that made up the material.

Original methodology: Counts of nucleated cells, estimated from reference gene primer amplification, were obtained. Assay used: immunoSEQ multiplex PCR; TCRdb lists only in-frame clones, some missing. The V and J calls and clone size are taken from that table; D and trimming were inferred from the DNA. The table lists some 200,000 clones, around 76% of them singletons. With 3 bases removed from V and 7 bases from J, the gap between germline ends came to 19 bases. The CDR3 is made up of 16 amino acids. The germline CDR1 and CDR2 sequences are SGHRS and YFSETQ. The genes are TRBV5-1 and TRBJ1-4; D not resolved. This clonotype was sampled from a woman aged 45-59 years with active or convalescent COVID-19. Material: peripheral blood. Here the CDR3 reads CASSSPELPGGEKLFF. The CDR3 nucleotides are TGCGCCAGCAGCTCTCCCGAGCTTCCGGGAGGTGAAAAACTGTTTTTT.